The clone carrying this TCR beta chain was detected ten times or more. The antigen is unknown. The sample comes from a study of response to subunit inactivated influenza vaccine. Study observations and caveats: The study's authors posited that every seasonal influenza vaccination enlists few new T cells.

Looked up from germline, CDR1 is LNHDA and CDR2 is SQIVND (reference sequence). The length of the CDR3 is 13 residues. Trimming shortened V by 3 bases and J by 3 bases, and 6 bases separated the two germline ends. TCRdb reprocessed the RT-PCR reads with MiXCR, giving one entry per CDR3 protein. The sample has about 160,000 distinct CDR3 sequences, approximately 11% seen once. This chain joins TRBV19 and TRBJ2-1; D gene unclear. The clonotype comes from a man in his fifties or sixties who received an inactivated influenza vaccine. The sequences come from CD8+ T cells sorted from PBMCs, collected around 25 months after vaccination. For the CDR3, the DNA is TGTGCCAGTAGTATTTCAAGCTACAATGAGCAGTTCTTC. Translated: CASSISSYNEQFF.